These 25 T cell receptor beta chains came from one sample sequenced in a study of human T cells and chemical hapten exposure. Stated time point: patch test 3, about 24 weeks after DPC sensitization. Treatment indicated: therapeutic diphenylcyclopropenone sensitization with weekly scalp DPC. Via MiXCR, TCRdb re-called the RACE reads, giving one row per CDR3 protein. The profile covers about 160,000 distinct CDR3 sequences, with about a quarter appearing a single time and around 1.9% taken by the ten largest. Sequencing was performed on whole blood, taken in connection with sensitization to the hapten diphenylcyclopropenone (DPC). These receptors were taken from a woman between 18 and 29 years old with alopecia areata. Some clones in this sample may be carry-over from other donors' samples.

This rearrangement joins TRBV6-1 to TRBJ2-1; D gene uncertain. Germline CDR1 reads MNHNS; CDR2 reads SASEGT. The CDR3 loop spans 12 amino acids. The V end was cut by 2 bases, the J end by 7 bases, with 6 bases between. The CDR3, as DNA: TGTGCCAGCAGTGAAATACTAAATGAGCAGTTCTTC. It is translated as CASSEILNEQFF.

This clonotype turned up a few times. The chain joins TRBV28 to TRBJ1-5, with no clear D. The V gene lost 1 base and the J gene lost 6 bases, with 16 bases spanning the gap. This CDR3 has 16 amino acids. Germline assignment: CDR1 MDHEN and CDR2 SYDVKM. CDR3 DNA: TGTGCCAGCAGTTTATTGGAAGCCTCTACATCTCAGCCCCAGCATTTT. It codes for CASSLLEASTSQPQHF.

This clonotype was detected many times. The chain carries TRBV9 and TRBJ2-3, with 9 bases aligning to TRBD1. Germline CDR1 reads SGDLS; CDR2 reads YYNGEE. After removal of 4 bases from V and 1 base from J, the junction contained 1 base not matched to a gene. The CDR3 loop spans 14 amino acids. CDR3 sequence reads: CASSRDRGTDTQYF. CDR3 bases: TGTGCCAGCAGCAGGGACAGGGGCACAGATACGCAGTATTTT.

The V and J genes are TRBV27 and TRBJ1-6, with D perhaps TRBD1 (5 bases). Trimming stripped 6 bases from V and 11 bases from J, with 17 bases between. CDR3 length: 14 residues. Germline values: CDR1 MNHEY, CDR2 SMNVEV (reference sequence). CDR3 in amino acids: CASRATTERTPLHF. The CDR3 DNA is TGTGCCAGCAGGGCGACGACAGAAAGAACACCCCTCCACTTT.

In this sample, this clonotype turned up a few times. The genes are TRBV11-1 and TRBJ1-5; D not certain. CDR3 length: 13 residues. V was shortened by 5 bases and J by 3 bases, with 8 bases between the two germline ends. The germline V gene has CDR1 SGHAT and CDR2 FQDESV (reference sequence). DNA for the CDR3: TGTGCCAGCAGCCCCCGCCCCAATCAGCCCCAGCATTTT. This gives the protein CASSPRPNQPQHF.

V and J are TRBV6-2 or TRBV6-3 and TRBJ2-7, with D possibly TRBD2 on 7 matching bases. Germline V gives CDR1 MNHEY, CDR2 SVGEGT. The length of the CDR3 is 16 residues. V dropped 0 bases and J dropped 3 bases, with 15 bases sitting between them. DNA of the CDR3: TGTGCCAGCAGTTACTCGGGGGGGCAGGACCTCTACGAGCAGTACTTC. Its protein product is CASSYSGGQDLYEQYF.

CDR3 coding DNA: TGTGCCAGCAGGCCCGACAGAAATGAGCAGTTCTTC. Residues: CASRPDRNEQFF. The chain is built from TRBV12-3 or TRBV12-4 and TRBJ2-1; D is perhaps TRBD1 (5 bases). The CDR3 extends over 12 amino acids. V was cut by 6 bases and J by 7 bases, with 10 bases left in between.

V is TRBV7-2 and J is TRBJ2-1; D may be TRBD1 or TRBD2 (5 bases each). Trimming took 4 bases from V and 7 from J, leaving 17 bases between them. This CDR3 comprises 15 residues. Germline V gene data show CDR1 as SGHTA and CDR2 as FQGNSA. CDR3 loop: CASSYRVGEGNEQFF. The CDR3 DNA reads TGTGCCAGCAGCTATAGGGTTGGTGAGGGGAATGAGCAGTTCTTC.

This clonotype has only a few counts. The V and J genes are TRBV7-2 and TRBJ2-3; the match to TRBD2 covers 12 bases. Per germline, CDR1 SGHTA and CDR2 FQGNSA. Trimming took 3 bases from V and 2 from J; bases not matched to a gene: 3. The CDR3 contains 16 residues. Written as DNA, the CDR3 is TGTGCCAGCAGCTTCACTAGCGGGGGGTACACAGATACGCAGTATTTT. The encoded protein is CASSFTSGGYTDTQYF.

This clonotype appeared many times. The chain has TRBV29-1 and TRBJ1-2; no reliable D call. CDR1 and CDR2 from the germline V gene are SQVTM and ANQGSEA. CDR3 size: 12 residues. The V gene lost 7 bases and the J gene lost 2 bases, with 11 bases spanning the gap. The CDR3 reads CSGQLMNYGYTF. The CDR3, as DNA: TGCAGCGGCCAGCTGATGAACTATGGCTACACCTTC.

The J gene is TRBJ1-2, the V gene TRBV7-2, with TRBD1 identical over 9 bases. Germline CDR1 SGHTA, CDR2 FQGNSA. V dropped 5 bases and J dropped 6; count of bases not matched to a gene: 10. This CDR3 comprises 15 residues. CDR3 DNA sequence: TGTGCCAGCAGCGTAGGAAGAGGACAGGGGCATGGCTACACCTTC. Its translation: CASSVGRGQGHGYTF.

In this sample, this clonotype turned up a few times. The V call is TRBV4-1, the J call TRBJ1-5; D gene uncertain. CDR3 length: 15 residues. V gave up 1 base and J gave up 0 bases, with 7 bases separating them. Per germline, CDR1 MGHRA and CDR2 YSYEKL. The CDR3 sequence is CASSQGRHSNQPQHF. CDR3 nucleotides: TGCGCCAGCAGCCAAGGACGGCATAGCAATCAGCCCCAGCATTTT.

The chain couples TRBV6-2 or TRBV6-3 to TRBJ2-3; D is perhaps TRBD2 (5 bases). The germline gives CDR1 MNHEY, CDR2 SVGEGT. V was shortened by 4 bases and J by 1 base, with 9 bases between the two germline ends. This CDR3 comprises 14 residues. CDR3 nucleotides: TGTGCCAGCAGTTGGTCTAGCCGCACAGATACGCAGTATTTT. This gives the protein CASSWSSRTDTQYF.

This clonotype was recorded at least ten times. The gene calls are TRBV6-4 and TRBJ2-1; D not resolved. Germline V CDR1 and CDR2: MRHNA, SNTAGT. The CDR3 has 15 residues. Trimming removed 0 bases at V and 8 bases at J, with 14 bases between. In DNA form, the CDR3 reads TGTGCCAGCAGTGACTCGATAGTCCCTATGGATGAGCAGTTCTTC. Its protein is CASSDSIVPMDEQFF.

This clonotype has a handful of counts. This chain uses TRBV7-2 with TRBJ1-1, with D possibly TRBD1 on 5 matching bases. Trimming left V 5 bases short and J 7 bases short, with 14 bases between. The CDR3 has 13 amino acids. Germline V gives CDR1 SGHTA, CDR2 FQGNSA. CDR3 residues: CASSPTRGFEAFF. DNA of the CDR3: TGTGCCAGCAGCCCTACGAGGGGCTTTGAAGCTTTCTTT. The complete variable domain, with remaining parts taken from reference TRBV7-2 and TRBJ1-1, reads GAGVSQSPSNKVTEKGKDVELRCDPISGHTALYWYRQSLGQGLEFLIYFQGNSAPDKSGLPSDRFSAERTGGSVSTLTIQRTQQEDSAVYLCASSPTRGFEAFFGQGTRLTVV.

The chain couples TRBV12-3 or TRBV12-4 to TRBJ1-1, with a tentative D call TRBD1 (5 bases). V lost 11 bases and J 5 bases, leaving 18 bases between the germline ends. The CDR3 sequence is 13 residues long. The DNA for the CDR3 is TGTGCCGTTGAGACAGAGGGCGGGACTGAAGCTTTCTTT. It encodes CAVETEGGTEAFF.

In DNA, the CDR3 is TGTGCCAGCAGCTTAACCATAGCGGGAGGCTACAATGAGCAGTTCTTC. Translation gives CASSLTIAGGYNEQFF. The V and J genes are TRBV7-2 and TRBJ2-1, with 10 bases fitting TRBD2. The germline V gene has CDR1 SGHTA and CDR2 FQGNSA. V shed 2 bases and J 3 bases; nucleotides not matched to a gene: 4. The CDR3 totals 16 residues.

There are a few counts of this clonotype. The chain couples TRBV13 to TRBJ2-1; TRBD1 aligns across 9 bases. From germline, CDR1 is PRHDT and CDR2 FYEKMQ (reference sequence). The J segment lost 2 bases and the V segment lost 4 bases, leaving 3 bases of the junction unmatched. This CDR3 is built from 15 residues. The CDR3 DNA follows: TGTGCCAGCAGCTCGGGACAGGGTGCCTACAATGAGCAGTTCTTC. As protein: CASSSGQGAYNEQFF.

The V gene is TRBV7-9, the J gene TRBJ1-1; 7 positions agree with TRBD1. CDR1 and CDR2 from the germline V gene are SEHNR and FQNEAQ (reference sequence). There are 17 residues in the CDR3. Trimming removed 5 bases from V and 0 bases from J; junction bases left unmatched: 12. The CDR3, as DNA: TGTGCCAGCAGCCGAACCACGACAGGGATGTTGAACACTGAAGCTTTCTTT. This translates into CASSRTTTGMLNTEAFF.

The chain couples TRBV7-6 to TRBJ2-2, with D possibly matching TRBD1 (6 bases). The V and J ends lost 5 bases and 10 bases respectively, with 26 bases between them. CDR3 size: 17 residues. Germline CDR1 reads SGHVS; CDR2 reads FNYEAQ. CDR3 in amino acids: CASSPQGTGRAPVELFF. CDR3 sequence (DNA): TGTGCCAGCAGCCCCCAGGGGACCGGTCGAGCACCGGTGGAGCTGTTTTTT.

The CDR3 DNA sequence: TGTGCCAGCAGCTTAGGGGGTTTAAGAGGCGGGGCGAGGACAGATACGCAGTATTTT. This encodes CASSLGGLRGGARTDTQYF. This chain uses TRBV7-6 with TRBJ2-3; perhaps TRBD2 as D (6 bases). This CDR3 spans 19 amino acids. Trimming removed 1 base at V and 3 bases at J, with 23 bases between. The germline CDR1 and CDR2 sequences are SGHVS and FNYEAQ.

The chain employs TRBV5-1 and TRBJ2-1; TRBD1 or TRBD2 may be the D gene (5 bases each). The CDR3 sequence is 16 residues long. Deletions cut 0 bases from V and 5 bases from J, with 15 bases between. Germline CDR1 and CDR2: SGHRS and YFSETQ. CDR3 residues: CASSLALGRGDNEQFF. For the CDR3, the DNA is TGCGCCAGCAGCTTGGCCCTGGGACGGGGCGACAATGAGCAGTTCTTC.

This rearrangement joins TRBV9 to TRBJ2-1; 8 bases match TRBD2. The CDR3 contains 14 residues. Germline V gene sequence: CDR1 SGDLS, CDR2 YYNGEE. With 0 bases clipped from V and 6 bases from J, the junction kept 2 bases outside the gene matches. The CDR3 spells CASSVVTSANEQFF. The CDR3 DNA sequence: TGTGCCAGCAGCGTAGTGACTAGCGCCAATGAGCAGTTCTTC. Filled out from reference TRBV9 and TRBJ2-1, the complete variable domain reads DSGVTQTPKHLITATGQRVTLRCSPRSGDLSVYWYQQSLDQGLQFLIQYYNGEERAKGNILERFSAQQFPDLHSELNLSSLELGDSALYFCASSVVTSANEQFFGPGTRLTVL.

There are a few counts of this clonotype. This chain connects TRBV20-1 to TRBJ2-2, with 8 bases fitting TRBD2. With V trimmed by 6 bases and J by 4 bases, 10 bases remained unmatched. Germline CDR1 reads DFQATT; CDR2 reads SNEGSKA (reference sequence). CDR3 size: 15 residues. CDR3 in DNA: TGCAGTGCGGATCCGGGACTAGTAGCCACCGGGGAGCTGTTTTTT. Its translation: CSADPGLVATGELFF.

The chain joins TRBV12-3 or TRBV12-4 to TRBJ1-1, with D tentatively TRBD1 (6 bases). This CDR3 spans 15 amino acids. The germline V and J ends were trimmed by 1 base and 6 bases, with 15 bases remaining between them. The CDR3 region is CASSLGNTGRSEAFF. The CDR3 coding sequence is TGTGCCAGCAGTTTAGGTAACACAGGGCGGTCTGAAGCTTTCTTT.